This T cell receptor (beta chain) is drawn from a study of T-cell reconstitution after alpha-beta-depleted transplantation in children. It was with unique molecular identifiers that the TCRbeta library was prepared. TCRdb itself ran the PCR reads through MiXCR, one entry per CDR3 protein. The sample lists over 200,000 distinct CDR3 sequences, about 11% occurring once. This clonotype was picked up many times. CDR1 and CDR2 from the germline V gene are SGHRS and YFSETQ. J gave up 6 bases and V 1 base, and 6 bases lay outside the gene matches. The CDR3 runs 14 residues. Material: PBMCs, obtained before TCRalphabeta/CD19-depleted stem cell transplant. This TCR derives from a child less than two years old with acute myeloid leukemia, due to receive a stem cell transplant. The V and J genes are TRBV5-1 and TRBJ1-2; TRBD1 agrees at 7 bases. The CDR3, as DNA: TGCGCCAGCAGCTTGACAGGGGCGCGGCATGGCTACACCTTC. The encoded protein is CASSLTGARHGYTF.